This TCR beta chain appears in the sequencing data of a study of CDR3 diversity in severe acne. The V gene lost 0 bases and the J gene lost 4 bases, with 13 bases spanning the gap. Germline V gene sequence: CDR1 DFQATT, CDR2 SNEGSKA (reference sequence). CDR3 size: 15 residues. TCRdb recomputed calls from the PCR reads with MiXCR, one row per CDR3 protein. The sample has almost 85,000 distinct CDR3 sequences; 45% to 60% are singletons. Sequencing was done on a sample of blood. This TCR came from a male donor in good health, without acne. The chain joins TRBV20-1 to TRBJ2-1; D not resolved. The CDR3 spells CSARDGSGAYNEQFF. CDR3 nucleotide sequence: TGCAGTGCTAGAGATGGGTCTGGCGCGTACAATGAGCAGTTCTTC.